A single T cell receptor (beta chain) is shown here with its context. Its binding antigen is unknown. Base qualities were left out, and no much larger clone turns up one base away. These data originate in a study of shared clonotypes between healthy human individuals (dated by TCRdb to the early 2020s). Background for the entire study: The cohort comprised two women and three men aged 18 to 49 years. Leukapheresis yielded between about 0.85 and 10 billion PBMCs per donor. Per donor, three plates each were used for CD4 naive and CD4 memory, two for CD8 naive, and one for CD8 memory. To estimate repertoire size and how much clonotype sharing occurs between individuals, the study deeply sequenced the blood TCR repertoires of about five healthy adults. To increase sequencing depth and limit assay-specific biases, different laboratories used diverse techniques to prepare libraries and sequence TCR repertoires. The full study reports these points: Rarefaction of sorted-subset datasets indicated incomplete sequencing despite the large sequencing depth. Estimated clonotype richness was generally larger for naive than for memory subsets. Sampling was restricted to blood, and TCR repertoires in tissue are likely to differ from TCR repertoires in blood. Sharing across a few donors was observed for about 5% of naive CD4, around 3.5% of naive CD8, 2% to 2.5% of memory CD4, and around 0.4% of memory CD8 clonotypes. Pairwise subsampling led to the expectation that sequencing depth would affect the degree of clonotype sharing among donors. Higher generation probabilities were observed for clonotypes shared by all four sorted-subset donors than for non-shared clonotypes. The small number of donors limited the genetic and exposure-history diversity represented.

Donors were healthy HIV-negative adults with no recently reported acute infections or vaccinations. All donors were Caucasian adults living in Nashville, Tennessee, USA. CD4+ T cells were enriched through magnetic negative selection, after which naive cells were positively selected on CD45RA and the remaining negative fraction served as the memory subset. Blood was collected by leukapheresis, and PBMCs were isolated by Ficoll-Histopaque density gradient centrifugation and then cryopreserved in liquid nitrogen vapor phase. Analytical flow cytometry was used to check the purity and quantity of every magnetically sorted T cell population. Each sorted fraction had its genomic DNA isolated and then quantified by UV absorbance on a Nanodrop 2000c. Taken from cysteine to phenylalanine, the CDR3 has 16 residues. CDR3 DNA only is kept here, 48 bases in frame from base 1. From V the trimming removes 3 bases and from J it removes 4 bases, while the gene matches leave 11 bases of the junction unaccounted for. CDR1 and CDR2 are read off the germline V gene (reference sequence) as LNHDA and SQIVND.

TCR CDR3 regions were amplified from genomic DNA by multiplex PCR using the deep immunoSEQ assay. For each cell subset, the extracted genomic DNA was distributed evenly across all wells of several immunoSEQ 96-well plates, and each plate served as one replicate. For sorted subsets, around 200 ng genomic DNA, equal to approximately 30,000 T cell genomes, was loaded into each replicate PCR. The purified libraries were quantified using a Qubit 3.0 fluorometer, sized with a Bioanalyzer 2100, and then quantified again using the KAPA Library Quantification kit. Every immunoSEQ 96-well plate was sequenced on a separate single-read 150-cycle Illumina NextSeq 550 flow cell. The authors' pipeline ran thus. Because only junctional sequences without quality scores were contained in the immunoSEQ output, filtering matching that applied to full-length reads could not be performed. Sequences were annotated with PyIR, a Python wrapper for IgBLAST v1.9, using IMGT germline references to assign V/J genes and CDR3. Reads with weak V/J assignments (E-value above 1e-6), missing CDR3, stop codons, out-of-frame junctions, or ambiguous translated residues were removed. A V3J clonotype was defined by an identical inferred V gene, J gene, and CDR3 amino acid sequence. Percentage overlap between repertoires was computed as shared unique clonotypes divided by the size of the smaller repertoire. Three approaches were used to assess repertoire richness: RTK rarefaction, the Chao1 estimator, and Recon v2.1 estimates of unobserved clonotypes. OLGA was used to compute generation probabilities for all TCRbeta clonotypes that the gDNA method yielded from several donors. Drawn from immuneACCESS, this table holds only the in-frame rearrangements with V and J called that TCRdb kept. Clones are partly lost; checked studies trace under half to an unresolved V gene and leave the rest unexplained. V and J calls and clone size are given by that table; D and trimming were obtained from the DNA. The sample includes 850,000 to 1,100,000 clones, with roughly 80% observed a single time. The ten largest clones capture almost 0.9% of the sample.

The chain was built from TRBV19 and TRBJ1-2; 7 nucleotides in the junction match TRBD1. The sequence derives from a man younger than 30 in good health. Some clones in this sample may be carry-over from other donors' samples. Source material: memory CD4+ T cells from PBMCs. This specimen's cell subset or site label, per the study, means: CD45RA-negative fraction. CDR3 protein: CASSIISGQAPYGYTF. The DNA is TGTGCCAGTAGTATTATTTCAGGACAGGCCCCCTATGGCTACACCTTC.